This T cell receptor beta chain was identified during a study of glioma-infiltrating T cells. Study-wide results and caveats: Gliomas, especially low-grade, showed above-expected tissue-blood divergence; non-neoplastic patients showed below. Tissue and blood shared very few CDR3 sequences.

The CDR3 totals 14 residues. The germline CDR1 and CDR2 sequences are LGHDT and YNNKEL (reference sequence). V was trimmed by 5 bases and J by 2 bases, leaving 10 bases between them. This clonotype was found many times. Its antigen remains unknown. TCR alpha and beta CDR3 regions were amplified from RNA using iRepertoire nested multiplex PCR. TCRdb re-derived calls from the multiplex PCR reads in MiXCR, one entry per CDR3 protein. The table shows some 130,000 distinct CDR3 sequences, with about 22% occurring only once. The sequence derives from a human donor with low-grade glioma or glioblastoma, undergoing nonglioma brain surgery, or in good health (not recorded which). Sequenced sample: glioma tissue, nonneoplastic brain tissue, or PBMCs (not recorded which). The rearrangement joins TRBV3-1 to TRBJ1-5; D remains ambiguous. The CDR3 coding sequence is TGTGCCAGCAGCGCTCAGTCGGGCAATCAGCCCCAGCATTTT. This gives the protein CASSAQSGNQPQHF.